This T cell receptor beta chain was captured in a study of regulatory T cells in long-lasting Graves disease. Overall study findings and caveats: Between persistent patients, thousands of public clonotypes were shared, exceeding the 950 to 1,000 shared between new patients.

J lost 4 bases, V lost 4 bases, and 15 bases had no gene match. Germline CDR1 is SGDLS and CDR2 is YYNGEE. The CDR3 spans 18 residues. Time point in this sample: newly diagnosed GD, antithyroid drugs for less than 3 months. Researchers made the TCR library from RNA that was extracted from PBMCs. Regarding this clonotype: Its antigen is currently unknown.

Library construction for TCR beta used iRepertoire HTBI primers and Arm-PCR of CDR3 regions. TCRdb fed the multiplex PCR reads into MiXCR, producing one record per CDR3 protein. Among over 500,000 distinct CDR3 sequences listed, 15% to 20% were seen once. The same sample was also used in a study of T cells in Graves' hyperthyroidism and ophthalmopathy. That report notes: Clinical symptoms, serum thyroxine and TRAb, thyroid ultrasound and orbital computed tomography were used for the diagnoses.

The chain carries TRBV9 and TRBJ2-5; TRBD2 aligns across 11 bases. Sequencing was performed on peripheral blood mononuclear cells (PBMCs), taken at new diagnosis, from a patient treated with antithyroid drugs. This clonotype was sampled from a woman aged 25-40 years with Graves disease. CDR3 sequence: CASSPGGLAVLGAETQYF. The CDR3 DNA is TGTGCCAGCAGCCCCGGGGGACTAGCGGTTCTAGGGGCAGAGACCCAGTACTTC.